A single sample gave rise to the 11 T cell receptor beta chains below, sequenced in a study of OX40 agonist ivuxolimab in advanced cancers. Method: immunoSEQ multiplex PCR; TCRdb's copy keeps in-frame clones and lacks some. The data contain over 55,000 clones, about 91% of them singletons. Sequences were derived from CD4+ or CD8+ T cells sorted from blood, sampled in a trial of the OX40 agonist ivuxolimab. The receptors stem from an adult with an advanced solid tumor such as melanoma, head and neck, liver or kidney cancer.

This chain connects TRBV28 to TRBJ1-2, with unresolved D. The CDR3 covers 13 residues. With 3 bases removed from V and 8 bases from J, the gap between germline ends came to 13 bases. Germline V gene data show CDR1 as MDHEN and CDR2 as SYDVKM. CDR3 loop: CASSFISSGGYTF. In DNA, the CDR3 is TGTGCCAGCAGTTTTATTTCCTCGGGGGGCTACACCTTC.

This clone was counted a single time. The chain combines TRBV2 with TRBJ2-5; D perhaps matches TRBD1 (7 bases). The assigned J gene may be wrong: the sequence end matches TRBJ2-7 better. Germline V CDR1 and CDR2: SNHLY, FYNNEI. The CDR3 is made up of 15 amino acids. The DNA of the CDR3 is TGTGCCAGCACCATGGGGCGGGACAGCCCCTACGAGCAGTACTTC. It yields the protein CASTMGRDSPYEQYF.

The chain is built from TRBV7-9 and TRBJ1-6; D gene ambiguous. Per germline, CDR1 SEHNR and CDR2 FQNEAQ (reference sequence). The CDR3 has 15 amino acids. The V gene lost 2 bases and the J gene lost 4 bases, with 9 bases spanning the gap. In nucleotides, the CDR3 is TGTGCCAGCAGCTTACCGGGCGGATATAATTCACCCCTCCACTTT. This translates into CASSLPGGYNSPLHF.

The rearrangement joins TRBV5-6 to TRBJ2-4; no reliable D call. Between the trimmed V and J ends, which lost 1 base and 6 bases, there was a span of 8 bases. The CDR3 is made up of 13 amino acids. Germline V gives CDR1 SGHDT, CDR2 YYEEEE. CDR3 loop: CASSLFGRNIQYF. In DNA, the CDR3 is TGTGCCAGCAGCTTGTTTGGAAGAAACATTCAGTACTTC.

The CDR3 region is CASSYDRVNSPLHF. The CDR3, as DNA: TGTGCCAGCAGTTACGACAGGGTTAATTCACCCCTCCACTTT. The chain employs TRBV6-5 and TRBJ1-6; 7 positions agree with TRBD1. The ends lost 2 bases at V and 6 bases at J; junction bases unmatched: 1. The CDR3 contains 14 residues. In germline, CDR1 is MNHEY, CDR2 SVGAGI.

The CDR3 nucleotides are TGTGCCAGCAGGGGGGGAGCTGGGGCCAACGTCCTGACTTTC. It encodes CASRGGAGANVLTF. This chain joins TRBV28 and TRBJ2-6; tentative D call: TRBD2 (6 bases). Trimming pared 6 bases from V and 2 bases from J, leaving 8 bases between. The CDR3 is made up of 14 amino acids. Germline CDR1 reads MDHEN; CDR2 reads SYDVKM.

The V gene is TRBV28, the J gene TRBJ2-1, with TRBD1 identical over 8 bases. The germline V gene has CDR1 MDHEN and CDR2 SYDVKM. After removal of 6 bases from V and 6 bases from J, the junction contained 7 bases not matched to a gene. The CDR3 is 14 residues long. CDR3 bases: TGTGCCAGCAGCAAGACAGGGGCCTCCAATGAGCAGTTCTTC. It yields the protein CASSKTGASNEQFF.

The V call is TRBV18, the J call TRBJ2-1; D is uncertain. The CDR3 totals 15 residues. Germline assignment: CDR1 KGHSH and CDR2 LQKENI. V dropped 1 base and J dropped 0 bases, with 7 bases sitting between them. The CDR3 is CASSPRPLSYNEQFF. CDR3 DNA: TGTGCCAGCTCACCACGCCCGCTCTCCTACAATGAGCAGTTCTTC. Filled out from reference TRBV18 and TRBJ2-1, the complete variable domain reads NAGVMQNPRHLVRRRGQEARLRCSPMKGHSHVYWYRQLPEEGLKFMVYLQKENIIDESGMPKERFSAEFPKEGPSILRIQQVVRGDSAAYFCASSPRPLSYNEQFFGPGTRLTVL.

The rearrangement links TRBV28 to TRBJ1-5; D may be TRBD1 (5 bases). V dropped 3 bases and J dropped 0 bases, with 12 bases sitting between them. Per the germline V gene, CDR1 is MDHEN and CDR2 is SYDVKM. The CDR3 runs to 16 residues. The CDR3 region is CASSFGGYYSNQPQHF. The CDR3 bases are TGTGCCAGCAGTTTCGGGGGGTATTATAGCAATCAGCCCCAGCATTTT.

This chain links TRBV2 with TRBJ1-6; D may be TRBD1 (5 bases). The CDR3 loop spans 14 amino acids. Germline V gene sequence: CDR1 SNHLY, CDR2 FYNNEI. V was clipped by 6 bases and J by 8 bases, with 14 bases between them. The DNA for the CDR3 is TGTGCCAGCAGCCCCAGACAGTCTGATTCACCCCTCCACTTT. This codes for CASSPRQSDSPLHF.

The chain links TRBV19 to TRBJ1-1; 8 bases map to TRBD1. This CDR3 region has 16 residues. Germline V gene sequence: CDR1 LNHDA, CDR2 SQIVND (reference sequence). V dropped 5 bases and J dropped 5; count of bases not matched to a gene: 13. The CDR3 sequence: CASSFAGGREGTEAFF. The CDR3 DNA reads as TGTGCCAGTAGTTTCGCAGGGGGCCGGGAGGGGACTGAAGCTTTCTTT.